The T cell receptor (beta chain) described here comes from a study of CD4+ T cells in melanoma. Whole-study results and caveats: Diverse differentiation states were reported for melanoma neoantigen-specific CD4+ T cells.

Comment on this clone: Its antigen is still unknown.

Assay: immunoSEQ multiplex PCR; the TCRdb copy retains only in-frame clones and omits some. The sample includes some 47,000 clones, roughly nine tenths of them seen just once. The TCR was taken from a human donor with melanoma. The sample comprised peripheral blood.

The CDR3 bases are TGTGCCAGCAGCTTGGAAGCGGGGACAACCGTTCAGTTCTTC. This encodes CASSLEAGTTVQFF. The genes are TRBV7-3 and TRBJ2-1; possible D gene TRBD2, 7 bases. CDR3 length equals 14 residues. Germline V lookup: CDR1 SGHTA, CDR2 FQGTGA. Deletions cut 3 bases from V and 13 bases from J, with 19 bases between.